These 25 T cell receptor beta chains share one sample of origin, sequenced in a study of siplizumab effects on memory and regulatory T cells. Data came from immunoSEQ multiplex PCR; TCRdb stores just in-frame clones and leaves some out. The sample has around 58,000 clones, approximately 87% seen once. Sequencing used memory CD4+ T cells sorted from blood. These TCRs come from a human donor in good health.

The V gene is TRBV6-6, the J gene TRBJ2-7, with D uncertain. CDR3 length equals 13 residues. V shed 0 bases and J shed 6 bases, with 9 bases lying between them. Germline loops: CDR1 MNHNY, CDR2 SVGAGI (reference sequence). The CDR3 reads CASSYSRQIEQYF. The CDR3 nucleotides are TGTGCCAGCAGTTACTCTCGGCAGATCGAGCAGTACTTC.

This chain joins TRBV28 and TRBJ2-7; the D gene is possibly TRBD1 (5 bases). Between the trimmed V and J ends, which lost 6 bases and 0 bases, there was a span of 15 bases. The germline CDR1 and CDR2 sequences are MDHEN and SYDVKM. CDR3 length equals 15 residues. CDR3 residues: CASSSLRQISYEQYF. The CDR3 nucleotides are TGTGCCAGCAGCTCACTACGACAGATCTCCTACGAGCAGTACTTC.

V is TRBV2 and J is TRBJ1-2, with D possibly being TRBD1 (5 bases). Germline V CDR1 and CDR2: SNHLY, FYNNEI. This CDR3 is built from 15 residues. The ends were cut back, 6 bases at V and 0 bases at J, with 14 bases in the middle. This CDR3 reads CASRATVLSNYGYTF. The CDR3 region has the DNA TGTGCCAGCAGGGCGACAGTGTTATCTAACTATGGCTACACCTTC.

This clone was recorded once. The chain uses TRBV30 and TRBJ1-2; D is unresolved. Germline CDR1 reads GTSNPN; CDR2 reads SVGIG (reference sequence). Trimming removed 6 bases at V and 4 bases at J, with 9 bases between. The CDR3 is 11 amino acids. The CDR3 nucleotides read TGTGCCTGCAGCCAAGGCTATGGCTACACCTTC. It yields the protein CACSQGYGYTF.

The table lists this clone with a few counts. The chain employs TRBV7-2 and TRBJ1-2, with D unclear. V lost 1 base, J lost 1 base, and 7 bases lay in between. Germline CDR1 SGHTA, CDR2 FQGNSA. The length of the CDR3 is 14 residues. The CDR3 bases are TGTGCCAGCAGCTTAGGGGAGAATAACTATGGCTACACCTTC. This sequence encodes CASSLGENNYGYTF.

The chain links TRBV7-3 to TRBJ2-1, with 11 bases identical to TRBD1. The CDR3 is 15 amino acids. The trim removed 5 bases at V and 3 bases at J, leaving 3 bases unmatched. Per the germline V gene, CDR1 is SGHTA and CDR2 is FQGTGA. For the CDR3, the DNA is TGTGCCAGCAGCCTGGGACAGGGGGGCTACAATGAGCAGTTCTTC. Its protein product is CASSLGQGGYNEQFF. Filled out from reference TRBV7-3 and TRBJ2-1, the complete variable domain reads GAGVSQTPSNKVTEKGKYVELRCDPISGHTALYWYRQSLGQGPEFLIYFQGTGAADDSGLPNDRFFAVRPEGSVSTLKIQRTERGDSAVYLCASSLGQGGYNEQFFGPGTRLTVL.

This sequence joins TRBV15 and TRBJ2-3; 9 bases agree with TRBD2. From germline, CDR1 is LNHNV and CDR2 YYDKDF (reference sequence). This CDR3 has 17 residues. Losses at the gene ends were 4 bases for V and 5 bases for J; bases not matched to a gene: 13. Here the CDR3 DNA reads TGTGCCACCAGCACCCCCGAGGGCGGGAGGGCCAGAGATACGCAGTATTTT. Translation: CATSTPEGGRARDTQYF.

V is TRBV15 and J is TRBJ2-1; 8 bases line up with TRBD1. The CDR3 is made up of 15 amino acids. Germline-derived CDR1 and CDR2 are LNHNV and YYDKDF (reference sequence). V lost 0 bases to trimming and J lost 9 bases; unmatched junction nucleotides: 7. The CDR3 bases are TGTGCCACCAGCAGAGACCCGGACAGGGTCCTTGAGCAGTTCTTC. Protein sequence: CATSRDPDRVLEQFF.

V usage is TRBV7-2 and J usage is TRBJ1-4; D is undetermined. Germline V lookup: CDR1 SGHTA, CDR2 FQGNSA. With 4 bases removed from V and 10 bases from J, the gap between germline ends came to 13 bases. There are 13 residues in the CDR3. This CDR3 is CASSSPLTGKLFF. CDR3 in DNA: TGTGCCAGCAGCTCCCCTCTGACTGGAAAACTGTTTTTT.

This sequence joins TRBV2 and TRBJ1-6; D unclear. The CDR3 has 14 amino acids. Germline V CDR1 and CDR2: SNHLY, FYNNEI. Trimming removed 1 base from V and 10 bases from J, with 11 bases in between. The CDR3 region is CASSEDSSISPLHF. CDR3 DNA sequence: TGTGCCAGCAGTGAAGACAGTAGCATCTCACCCCTCCACTTT.

The chain has TRBV5-6 and TRBJ2-5; D unresolved. CDR3 length: 15 residues. Germline V gene lookup returns CDR1 SGHDT and CDR2 YYEEEE. The V gene lost 2 bases and the J gene lost 2 bases, with 13 bases spanning the gap. The CDR3 bases are TGTGCCAGCAGCTTTGAAGAGGTCGGGCAAGAGACCCAGTACTTC. It encodes CASSFEEVGQETQYF.

This sequence joins TRBV7-8 and TRBJ2-2; D gene unclear. V was pared by 1 base and J by 1 base, with 4 bases between. The CDR3 consists of 14 residues. From germline, CDR1 is SGHVS and CDR2 FQNEAQ. The CDR3: CASSLGGNTGELFF. The CDR3 DNA follows: TGTGCCAGCAGCTTAGGCGGGAACACCGGGGAGCTGTTTTTT.

This sequence joins TRBV5-1 and TRBJ1-2; D remains ambiguous. V was shortened by 4 bases and J by 4 bases, with 11 bases between the two germline ends. In germline, CDR1 is SGHRS, CDR2 YFSETQ. There are 13 residues in the CDR3. The CDR3 protein is CASSPRGSYGYTF. CDR3 DNA sequence: TGCGCCAGCAGCCCTCGCGGCAGCTATGGCTACACCTTC.

This clone was recorded once. The V call is TRBV18, the J call TRBJ2-1; the D is unclear. Germline-derived CDR1 and CDR2 are KGHSH and LQKENI. Trimming removed 5 bases at V and 6 bases at J, with 8 bases between. CDR3 length: 12 amino acids. The DNA for the CDR3 is TGTGCCAGCTCAGCCTTACGCAATGAGCAGTTCTTC. It translates to CASSALRNEQFF.

The chain uses TRBV2 and TRBJ2-1, with D perhaps matching TRBD1 or TRBD2 (5 bases each). V shed 2 bases and J shed 9 bases, with 17 bases lying between them. The CDR3 runs to 15 residues. Germline CDR1 and CDR2: SNHLY and FYNNEI. CDR3 nucleotide sequence: TGTGCCAGCAGTGAAAGGGCTGCTGGGGGTGGTGAGCAGTTCTTC. Its translation is CASSERAAGGGEQFF.

The J gene is TRBJ1-2, the V gene TRBV21-1; no DNA check was done on the table's D call, TRBD1. TRBV21-1 is shown as a pseudogene. CDR3 length equals 15 residues. CDR3 in amino acids: CASSKVRGKANGYTF. In DNA, the CDR3 is TGTGCCAGCAGCAAAGTCAGGGGGAAGGCGAACGGCTACACCTTC.

The rearrangement uses TRBV5-1 and TRBJ1-3, with 9 bases aligning to TRBD1. The junction had 4 bases not matched to a gene; V was cut back by 6 bases and J by 3 bases. This CDR3 comprises 14 residues. CDR1 is SGHRS and CDR2 is YFSETQ in the germline V gene. The CDR3 is CASTTGGGGNTIYF. The CDR3 DNA follows: TGCGCCAGCACTACAGGGGGCGGTGGAAACACCATATATTTT.

V and J are TRBV7-6 and TRBJ2-5, with unresolved D. This CDR3 is built from 11 residues. Germline loops: CDR1 SGHVS, CDR2 FNYEAQ. V lost 4 bases and J 4 bases, leaving 4 bases between the germline ends. The CDR3 protein is CASSSGETQYF. In DNA form, the CDR3 reads TGTGCCAGCAGCTCTGGAGAGACCCAGTACTTC.

The genes are TRBV5-6 and TRBJ1-2; 8 nucleotides match TRBD1. This CDR3 is built from 17 residues. Trimming cost V 3 bases and J 0 bases; bases outside gene matches: 10. From germline, CDR1 is SGHDT and CDR2 YYEEEE. Here the CDR3 DNA reads TGTGCCAGCAGCTCCCCAGGGGGCCGGCGCTCTAACTATGGCTACACCTTC. It specifies CASSSPGGRRSNYGYTF.

V gene TRBV5-4 combines with J gene TRBJ2-1; TRBD1 matches 7 bases. Germline CDR1 SGHNT, CDR2 YYREEE (reference sequence). The CDR3 is 16 residues long. The V segment lost 0 bases and the J segment 2 bases; nucleotides outside the gene matches: 5. The CDR3 here is CASSLVGQGAYNEQFF. Here the CDR3 DNA reads TGTGCCAGCAGCTTGGTGGGGCAGGGGGCCTACAATGAGCAGTTCTTC.

The gene calls are TRBV18 and TRBJ1-2; 7 bases align to TRBD1. J was trimmed by 8 bases and V by 2 bases; bases with no gene match: 5. The length of the CDR3 is 13 residues. Per the germline V gene, CDR1 is KGHSH and CDR2 is LQKENI. CDR3 protein: CASSPDRDVGYTF. The DNA for the CDR3 is TGTGCCAGCTCACCAGACAGGGATGTAGGCTACACCTTC.

V and J are TRBV30 and TRBJ1-5, with no clear D. V lost 3 bases and J lost 1, with 7 bases in between. In germline, CDR1 is GTSNPN, CDR2 SVGIG (reference sequence). The CDR3 consists of 13 residues. CDR3 amino acids: CAWSIGSNQPQHF. CDR3 nucleotide sequence: TGTGCCTGGAGCATAGGGAGCAATCAGCCCCAGCATTTT.

This chain uses TRBV7-9 with TRBJ2-5; 11 bases align to TRBD2. With 5 bases clipped from V and 3 bases from J, the junction kept 5 bases outside the gene matches. Germline V gene lookup returns CDR1 SEHNR and CDR2 FQNEAQ (reference sequence). CDR3 length equals 15 residues. This CDR3 is CASSPKLAGEETQYF. In DNA, the CDR3 is TGTGCCAGCAGCCCCAAACTAGCGGGAGAAGAGACCCAGTACTTC.

The J gene is TRBJ1-4, the V gene TRBV6-5; D call uncertain. CDR1 is MNHEY, CDR2 SVGAGI, per germline. There are 14 residues in the CDR3. V lost 5 bases and J 10 bases, leaving 17 bases between the germline ends. CDR3 loop: CASSIMDQTGKLFF. CDR3 nucleotide sequence: TGTGCCAGCAGTATTATGGACCAAACTGGAAAACTGTTTTTT.

The rearrangement links TRBV7-2 to TRBJ2-1; 9 positions match TRBD1. Germline values: CDR1 SGHTA, CDR2 FQGNSA. The length of the CDR3 is 17 residues. Trimming took 0 bases from V and 8 from J; bases not matched to a gene: 11. The CDR3 sequence is CASSLAWAGQGRHEQFF. CDR3 coding DNA: TGTGCCAGCAGCTTAGCGTGGGCGGGACAGGGTAGACATGAGCAGTTCTTC. Variable domain in full (rest from reference TRBV7-2 and TRBJ2-1): GAGVSQSPSNKVTEKGKDVELRCDPISGHTALYWYRQSLGQGLEFLIYFQGNSAPDKSGLPSDRFSAERTGGSVSTLTIQRTQQEDSAVYLCASSLAWAGQGRHEQFFGPGTRLTVL.